The rows below give T cell receptor beta chains drawn from one sample of a study of cytomegalovirus exposure and HLA in healthy donors. The table came from immunoSEQ multiplex PCR; TCRdb's copy has only in-frame clones and leaves some out. Among approximately 97,000 clones listed, just under 95% were seen once. Sequencing input: PBMCs. The receptors were gathered from a woman between 18 and 29 years old in good health and CMV-seronegative. Each CDR3 is given without its conserved first and last residue.

TRBV5-6 | ASSRAGTSGNTIY
TRBV11-2 | ASRYKLAEPTDTQY
TRBV6-5 | ASSYSGTRMLYEQY
TRBV11-3 | ASSLGVAGQYNEQF
TRBV19 | ASSPGWTEAF
TRBV28 | ASSFGVTGANVLT
TRBV5-1 | ASSSGTINTEAF
TRBV2 | ASSGGTSAYNEQF
TRBV19 | ASGALFYGYT
TRBV7-2 | ASSLGTSGRAYEQY
TRBV6-1 | ASSPRTANTGELF
TRBV5-4 | ASSRGQGIEYGYT
TRBV2 | ASSGGETGGFQSYNEQF
TRBV9 | ASSARQGSNEKLF
TRBV13 | ASSFPTDTQY
TRBV19 | ASTIKTGPGKQPQH
TRBV4-1 | ASSQDRGEGYT
TRBV7-2 | ASTPTGFNQPQH
TRBV4-2 | ASSQDRWNTEAF
TRBV6-1 | ASSTARGDGYT
TRBV2 | ASNDDYTGELF
TRBV27 | ASGGGGRALDEQF
TRBV5-1 | ASSLGRSTDTQY
TRBV27 | ASRDRPRAEAF
TRBV10-1 | ASSGAGLAGGNEQF
TRBV5-1 | ASSLVSAGPIH
TRBV5-1 | ASRSDGSGGFSNTGELF
TRBV5-8 | ASTQGGGTEAF
TRBV25-1 | ASSPTTGVHEKLF
TRBV19 | ATSRTENTEAF
TRBV13 | ASSLEGLGSSYNEQF
TRBV27 | ASSSGLEVETQY
TRBV5-1 | ASVESQNTEAF